The 9 T cell receptor beta chains reported below all come from one sample, sequenced in a study of molecular identifiers for immune sequencing clone quantification (dated by TCRdb to between 2018 and 2020). Library method: PCR. The reads were generated on a NextSeq 500. In TCRdb, the public reads were trimmed at Q25 with fastp and aligned with MiXCR, with productive beta chains retained. When rows share a CDR3 protein, they turn into one entry using the most common DNA and genes. The sample yields 100,000 or so distinct CDR3 sequences; 35% to 40% were counted once. The ten largest clones capture around 3.9% of the sample. What was sequenced was naive CD8+ T cells from blood, with Jurkat cell RNA spiked in. Explained via the paper, the cell subset or site label denotes: FACS-sorted CD8+CD4-CCR7+CD45RA+ naive T cells. Receptors originate from a human donor in good health. Some libraries in this study had Jurkat cell RNA spiked in.

This clonotype appeared a few times. The chain combines TRBV4-2 with TRBJ2-1; D remains ambiguous. Germline CDR1 is LGHNA and CDR2 is YNFKEQ. V was trimmed by 3 bases and J by 5 bases, leaving 5 bases between them. This CDR3 spans 12 amino acids. The CDR3 sequence is CASSHGHNEQFF. The CDR3 DNA reads as TGTGCCAGCAGCCATGGGCACAATGAGCAGTTCTTC.

This chain links TRBV7-9 with TRBJ2-5; D is undetermined. The CDR3 contains 11 residues. The ends were cut back, 2 bases at V and 9 bases at J, with 7 bases in the middle. Germline CDR1 SEHNR, CDR2 FQNEAQ (reference sequence). The CDR3 region has the DNA TGTGCCAGCAGCTTAAGTGAGTCCCAGTACTTC. This codes for CASSLSESQYF. The full variable domain, its missing parts supplied by reference TRBV7-9 and TRBJ2-5, is DTGVSQNPRHKITKRGQNVTFRCDPISEHNRLYWYRQTLGQGPEFLTYFQNEAQLEKSRLLSDRFSAERPKGSFSTLEIQRTEQGDSAMYLCASSLSESQYFGPGTRLLVL.

This clonotype was recorded many times. The chain joins TRBV28 to TRBJ2-3; 8 bases line up with TRBD2. The CDR3 contains 16 residues. Per the germline V gene, CDR1 is MDHEN and CDR2 is SYDVKM. The V and J ends lost 2 bases and 0 bases, in that order; junction bases with no gene match: 4. CDR3 DNA sequence: TGTGCCAGCAGTTTAGATCCTAGCGGGAGCACAGATACGCAGTATTTT. Its translation is CASSLDPSGSTDTQYF.

CDR3 residues: CASSHIAPRDPTDTQYF. CDR3 sequence (DNA): TGTGCCAGCTCACACATCGCCCCGCGGGACCCCACAGATACGCAGTATTTT. The genes are TRBV18 and TRBJ2-3; D might be TRBD2 (6 bases). The V end lost 4 bases, the J end lost 2 bases, and 19 bases lay between the germline ends. CDR3 size: 17 residues. Germline CDR1 is KGHSH and CDR2 is LQKENI.

Many counts were recorded for this clonotype. The chain has TRBV28 and TRBJ2-7; 7 bases are a match to TRBD2. The CDR3 runs to 14 residues. Germline CDR1 and CDR2: MDHEN and SYDVKM. V lost 5 bases, J lost 2 bases, and 6 bases stayed unmatched. The CDR3 reads CASSPGLVAYEQYF. The CDR3, as DNA: TGTGCCAGCAGTCCAGGACTAGTTGCCTACGAGCAGTACTTC.

Concerning this clonotype: The junction does not match germline at one end; this may be a read error. V gene TRBV28 combines with J gene TRBJ2-3; D gene uncertain. Germline V gene sequence: CDR1 MDHEN, CDR2 SYDVKM. The CDR3 loop spans 15 amino acids. CDR3 sequence: CASSLRRHSTDTQNF. The DNA of the CDR3 is TGTGCCAGCAGTTTAAGGAGACATAGCACAGATACGCAGAATTTT.

The rearrangement uses TRBV10-2 and TRBJ2-7; possible D gene TRBD1, 5 bases. CDR3 length: 11 amino acids. The V and J ends lost 6 bases and 5 bases respectively, with 8 bases between them. Germline V gene sequence: CDR1 WSHSY, CDR2 SAAADI. For the CDR3, the DNA is TGCGCCAGCAGGCAGGGTGACGAGCAGTACTTC. This translates into CASRQGDEQYF.

This chain uses TRBV6-2 or TRBV6-3 with TRBJ2-1, with TRBD2 as a possible D gene (6 bases). The CDR3 has 14 amino acids. V lost 1 base to trimming and J lost 9 bases, with 13 bases between them. Germline V lookup: CDR1 MNHEY, CDR2 SVGEGT. CDR3 region: CASSYLDGAGEQFF. Written as DNA, the CDR3 is TGTGCCAGCAGTTACTTGGACGGAGCGGGTGAGCAGTTCTTC.

In its sample, this clonotype was seen a few times. This chain links TRBV28 with TRBJ2-1; possibly TRBD1 for D (6 bases). There are 17 residues in the CDR3. Trimming removed 7 bases from V and 0 bases from J, with 19 bases in between. Germline V gives CDR1 MDHEN, CDR2 SYDVKM. CDR3 loop: CASINIGGARSYNEQFF. The CDR3 nucleotides are TGTGCCAGCATTAATATAGGGGGAGCCCGCTCCTACAATGAGCAGTTCTTC.